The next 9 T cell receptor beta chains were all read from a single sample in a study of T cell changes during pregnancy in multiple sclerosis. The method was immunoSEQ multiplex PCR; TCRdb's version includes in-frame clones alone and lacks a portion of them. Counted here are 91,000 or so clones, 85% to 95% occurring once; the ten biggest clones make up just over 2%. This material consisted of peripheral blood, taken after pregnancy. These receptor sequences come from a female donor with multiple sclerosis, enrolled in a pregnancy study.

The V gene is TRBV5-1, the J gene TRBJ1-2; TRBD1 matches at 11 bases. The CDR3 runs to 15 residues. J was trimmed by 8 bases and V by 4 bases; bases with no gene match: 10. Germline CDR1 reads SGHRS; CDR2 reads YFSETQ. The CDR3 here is CASSGGTGGMYGYTF. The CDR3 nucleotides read TGCGCCAGCAGCGGGGGGACAGGGGGAATGTACGGCTACACCTTC.

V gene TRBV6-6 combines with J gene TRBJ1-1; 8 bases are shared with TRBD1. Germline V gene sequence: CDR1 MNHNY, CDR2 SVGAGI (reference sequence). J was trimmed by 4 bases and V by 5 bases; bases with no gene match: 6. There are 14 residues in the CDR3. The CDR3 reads CASSDRGGATEAFF. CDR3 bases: TGTGCCAGCAGTGACAGGGGCGGGGCCACTGAAGCTTTCTTT.

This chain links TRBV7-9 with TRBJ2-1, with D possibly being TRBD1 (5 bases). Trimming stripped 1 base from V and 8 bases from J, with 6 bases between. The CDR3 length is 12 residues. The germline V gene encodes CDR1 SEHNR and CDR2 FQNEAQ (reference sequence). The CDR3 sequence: CASSLGRDEQFF. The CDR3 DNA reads TGTGCCAGCAGCTTAGGCAGGGATGAGCAGTTCTTC. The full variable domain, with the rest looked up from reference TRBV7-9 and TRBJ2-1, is DTGVSQNPRHKITKRGQNVTFRCDPISEHNRLYWYRQTLGQGPEFLTYFQNEAQLEKSRLLSDRFSAERPKGSFSTLEIQRTEQGDSAMYLCASSLGRDEQFFGPGTRLTVL.

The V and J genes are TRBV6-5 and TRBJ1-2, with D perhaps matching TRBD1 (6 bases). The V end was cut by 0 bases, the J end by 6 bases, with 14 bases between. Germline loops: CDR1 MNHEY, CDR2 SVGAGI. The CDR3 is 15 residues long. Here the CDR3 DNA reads TGTGCCAGCAGTTACTCGAGGGGGGGGAGGGATGGCTACACCTTC. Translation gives CASSYSRGGRDGYTF.

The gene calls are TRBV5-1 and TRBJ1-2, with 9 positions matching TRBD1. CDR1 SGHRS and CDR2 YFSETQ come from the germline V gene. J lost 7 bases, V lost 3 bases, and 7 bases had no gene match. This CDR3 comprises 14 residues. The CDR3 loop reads CASSYGQGHGGYTF. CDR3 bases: TGCGCCAGCAGCTACGGACAGGGGCATGGTGGCTACACCTTC.

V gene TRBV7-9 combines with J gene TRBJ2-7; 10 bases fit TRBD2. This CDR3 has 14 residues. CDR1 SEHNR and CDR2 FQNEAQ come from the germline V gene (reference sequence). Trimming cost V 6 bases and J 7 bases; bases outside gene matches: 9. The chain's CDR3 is CASSSLAGAREQYF. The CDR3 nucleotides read TGTGCCAGCAGTAGCCTAGCGGGAGCGCGTGAGCAGTACTTC.

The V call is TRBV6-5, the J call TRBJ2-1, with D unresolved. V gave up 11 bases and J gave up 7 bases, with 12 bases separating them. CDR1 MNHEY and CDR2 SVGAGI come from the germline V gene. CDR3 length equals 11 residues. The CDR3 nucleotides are TGTGCCGCGGCCTCCCTAAATGAGCAGTTCTTC. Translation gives CAAASLNEQFF.

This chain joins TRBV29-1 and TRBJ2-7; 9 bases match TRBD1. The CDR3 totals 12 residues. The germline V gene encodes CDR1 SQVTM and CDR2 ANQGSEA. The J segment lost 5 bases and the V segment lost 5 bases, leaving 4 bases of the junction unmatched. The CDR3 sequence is CSVYRGRDEQYF. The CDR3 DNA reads TGCAGCGTTTACAGGGGGCGGGACGAGCAGTACTTC.

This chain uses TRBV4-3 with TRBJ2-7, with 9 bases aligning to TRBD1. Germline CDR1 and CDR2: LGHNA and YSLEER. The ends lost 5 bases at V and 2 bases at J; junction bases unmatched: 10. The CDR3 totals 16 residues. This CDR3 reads CASSAGQDRGPYEQYF. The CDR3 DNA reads TGCGCCAGCAGCGCCGGACAGGACAGGGGTCCCTACGAGCAGTACTTC.